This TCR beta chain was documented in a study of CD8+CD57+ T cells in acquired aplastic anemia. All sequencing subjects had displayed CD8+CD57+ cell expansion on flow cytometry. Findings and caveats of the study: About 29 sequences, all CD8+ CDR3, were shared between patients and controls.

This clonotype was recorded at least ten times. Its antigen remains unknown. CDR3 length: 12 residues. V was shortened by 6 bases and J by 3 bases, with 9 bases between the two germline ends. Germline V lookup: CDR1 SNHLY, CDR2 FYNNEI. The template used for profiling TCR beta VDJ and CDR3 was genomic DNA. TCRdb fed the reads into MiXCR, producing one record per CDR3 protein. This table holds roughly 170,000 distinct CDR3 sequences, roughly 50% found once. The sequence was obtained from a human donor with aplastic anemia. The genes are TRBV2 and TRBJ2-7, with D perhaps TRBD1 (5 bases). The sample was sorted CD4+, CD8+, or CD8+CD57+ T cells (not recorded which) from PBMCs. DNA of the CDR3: TGTGCCAGCAGCGGCGACAGCTACGAGCAGTACTTC. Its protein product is CASSGDSYEQYF.